This T cell receptor beta chain was recorded in a study of CD8 T cells in ankylosing spondylitis. General study results and limits: A motif of 7 to 9 highly homologous TCR beta variants was seen as apparently characteristic of ankylosing spondylitis blood. Earlier literature documents some of the motif variants in reactive arthritis synovial fluid and blood.

The J segment lost 2 bases and the V segment lost 7 bases, leaving 5 bases of the junction unmatched. The germline gives CDR1 SQVTM, CDR2 ANQGSEA. This CDR3 has 13 amino acids. At least ten counts were recorded for this clonotype. The antigen is unknown. Library preparation for TCR beta used quantitative 5'-RACE with molecular barcodes. TCRdb recomputed calls from the 5' RACE reads with MiXCR, one row per CDR3 protein. The sample shows 250,000 to 300,000 distinct CDR3 sequences, about 19% of them seen only once. Sequencing used blood, either unsorted or a sorted T cell fraction (not recorded which). This chain uses TRBV29-1 with TRBJ2-3; 8 bases align to TRBD2. The sequence came from a male donor with ankylosing spondylitis or in good health (not recorded which). The DNA of the CDR3 is TGCAGCGAATCACTAGCGGCCACAGATACGCAGTATTTT. Translated: CSESLAATDTQYF.